This T cell receptor (beta chain) derives from a study of T-cell reconstitution after alpha-beta-depleted transplantation in children. Study results and caveats: It was reported that alpha-beta T cells came from several hundred expanded graft clones (about two months after transplant). The main origin of T-cell counts and diversity one year after transplant was newly produced T cells.

As concerns this clonotype: Its cognate antigen is unknown.

Preparation of the TCRbeta library involved a method that used unique molecular identifiers. Each CDR3 protein is one row after TCRdb ran MiXCR on the PCR reads. The table records about 980,000 distinct CDR3 sequences, around 30% of them present only once. Sequences were derived from PBMCs, mostly from graft donor cells, sampled 360 days after TCRalphabeta/CD19-depleted stem cell transplant. The origin of this receptor is a boy younger than two who had a stem cell transplant for SCID, so the T cells may come from the graft donor.

The CDR3 loop reads CASSIDRAGGYTF. The CDR3 coding sequence is TGTGCCAGCAGCATCGACAGGGCTGGTGGCTACACCTTC. The V gene is TRBV5-5, the J gene TRBJ1-2; 7 bases map to TRBD1. J lost 7 bases, V lost 4 bases, and 7 bases had no gene match. The CDR3 covers 13 residues. CDR1 is SGHKS and CDR2 is YYEKEE in the germline V gene (reference sequence).